A single sample is the source of the 9 T cell receptor beta chains below, sequenced in a study of blood T cell repertoires in COVID-19. Sequencing was performed with immunoSEQ multiplex PCR; in TCRdb, only in-frame clones are kept and a portion is missing. Of fewer than 600,000 clones listed, 89% were seen once; the top ten hold roughly 0.92%. Source material: peripheral blood. The origin of the receptors is a man between 18 and 35 years old with COVID-19, enrolled during active disease.

This clone is a singleton in its sample. V is TRBV5-1 and J is TRBJ2-7; 11 bases map to TRBD2. The CDR3 covers 14 residues. The germline gives CDR1 SGHRS, CDR2 YFSETQ. Trimming cost V 3 bases and J 3 bases; bases outside gene matches: 2. CDR3 in amino acids: CASSWGTSGYEQYF. The CDR3 DNA reads as TGCGCCAGCAGCTGGGGGACTAGCGGCTACGAGCAGTACTTC.

The rearrangement joins TRBV5-1 to TRBJ2-1, with TRBD2 matching 8 bases. Germline V gives CDR1 SGHRS, CDR2 YFSETQ. The CDR3 has 17 residues. The ends lost 1 base at V and 4 bases at J; junction bases unmatched: 10. CDR3: CASSLRWSGSTYNEQFF. CDR3 DNA sequence: TGCGCCAGCAGCTTGAGGTGGAGCGGGAGTACTTACAATGAGCAGTTCTTC.

This clone turned up a few times. V is TRBV6-2 or TRBV6-3 and J is TRBJ2-1, with 10 bases matching TRBD2. J lost 5 bases, V lost 6 bases, and 13 bases had no gene match. There are 17 residues in the CDR3. Germline-derived CDR1 and CDR2 are MNHEY and SVGEGT. CDR3 in DNA: TGTGCCAGCAGCCCTACTACTAGCGGGACTAGCCACAATGAGCAGTTCTTC. Translated, it gives CASSPTTSGTSHNEQFF.

The V and J genes are TRBV9 and TRBJ2-7, with 8 bases that match TRBD2. V shed 0 bases and J 5 bases; nucleotides not matched to a gene: 4. The CDR3 totals 14 residues. Per germline, CDR1 SGDLS and CDR2 YYNGEE. CDR3 sequence reads: CASSVGTSNHEQYF. CDR3 coding DNA: TGTGCCAGCAGCGTAGGGACTAGCAACCACGAGCAGTACTTC. The whole variable domain, remainder taken from reference TRBV9 and TRBJ2-7, is DSGVTQTPKHLITATGQRVTLRCSPRSGDLSVYWYQQSLDQGLQFLIQYYNGEERAKGNILERFSAQQFPDLHSELNLSSLELGDSALYFCASSVGTSNHEQYFGPGTRLTVT.

This clone has only one observation. The rearrangement joins TRBV6-6 to TRBJ1-1; TRBD1 is a possible D gene (6 bases). Germline-derived CDR1 and CDR2 are MNHNY and SVGAGI (reference sequence). CDR3 length: 16 amino acids. Trimming left V 2 bases short and J 1 base short, with 14 bases between. CDR3 region: CASSYPNRDENTEAFF. CDR3 coding DNA: TGTGCCAGCAGTTACCCTAACAGGGATGAGAACACTGAAGCTTTCTTT.

The count of this clone is one. The chain combines TRBV19 with TRBJ2-7; tentative D call: TRBD1 (6 bases). This CDR3 region has 13 residues. V dropped 4 bases and J dropped 5 bases, with 12 bases sitting between them. Germline V gene lookup returns CDR1 LNHDA and CDR2 SQIVND (reference sequence). The CDR3 DNA sequence: TGTGCCAGTAGTACCCTCACAGGGAACGAGCAGTACTTC. This gives the protein CASSTLTGNEQYF.

The chain couples TRBV7-8 to TRBJ1-2; D perhaps matches TRBD1 (6 bases). Germline CDR1 is SGHVS and CDR2 is FQNEAQ. V was clipped by 4 bases and J by 8 bases, with 17 bases between them. This CDR3 has 14 amino acids. Written as DNA, the CDR3 is TGTGCCAGCAGCTCCGCCGACAGGAAGGACGGCTACACCTTC. This codes for CASSSADRKDGYTF.

The sample holds a few counts of this clone. The rearrangement joins TRBV9 to TRBJ2-7, with 7 bases matching TRBD1. The CDR3 is made up of 14 amino acids. The V gene's germline CDR1 is SGDLS and CDR2 YYNGEE. The V gene end was trimmed by 4 bases and the J gene end by 2 bases; junction bases not matched to a gene: 6. In nucleotides, the CDR3 is TGTGCCAGCAGCACCGGACAGGACCCCTACGAGCAGTACTTC. Amino acid sequence: CASSTGQDPYEQYF.

The V gene is TRBV6-6, the J gene TRBJ1-1; the D is unclear. Trimming pared 2 bases from V and 6 bases from J, leaving 10 bases between. The CDR3 is made up of 13 amino acids. Germline CDR1 and CDR2: MNHNY and SVGAGI (reference sequence). The CDR3: CASSYGLGSEAFF. The CDR3 DNA sequence: TGTGCCAGCAGTTACGGTCTCGGGTCTGAAGCTTTCTTT.